Presented here are 9 T cell receptor beta chains from one specimen sequenced in a study of blood T cells in healthy people across ages (dated by TCRdb to 2014 to 2015). Library creation used 5' RACE. The sequencing machine was an Illumina HiSeq 2500. The second PCR ran for roughly 7 to 11 cycles and used a J-beta primer mix along with a sample-barcoded 5' primer. TCRdb cleaned the public reads at Q25 with fastp, built clones with MiXCR and kept in-frame beta chains. Rows are combined by CDR3 protein, so each entry shows the most common genes and DNA. Counted in this sample were some 1.5 million distinct CDR3 sequences; 25% to 30% of them appeared once. The ten largest clonotypes hold 7.7% of the sample. Sample: blood. All receptors come from a woman under 40 in good health.

There are many counts of this clonotype. The chain has TRBV12-5 and TRBJ2-5; the D gene is possibly TRBD1 (5 bases). Germline CDR1 LGHNT, CDR2 FRNRAP. The V end lost 1 base, the J end lost 2 bases, and 5 bases lay between the germline ends. The CDR3 is 13 amino acids. The CDR3 sequence: CASGLGQQETQYF. The CDR3 nucleotides are TGTGCTAGTGGTTTGGGACAGCAAGAGACCCAGTACTTC.

This clonotype was picked up a small number of times. J is TRBJ2-3 and V is TRBV29-1; 11 bases align to TRBD1. Per the germline V gene, CDR1 is SQVTM and CDR2 is ANQGSEA. V was pared by 5 bases and J by 5 bases, with 6 bases of the junction left unmatched. There are 14 residues in the CDR3. CDR3 amino acids: CSVRTGGVQDTQYF. CDR3 sequence (DNA): TGCAGCGTTAGGACAGGGGGCGTACAAGATACGCAGTATTTT.

This clonotype has only a few counts. The limits of the CDR3 on the DNA are not certain, so only TCRdb's listed CDR3 is given. V and J are TRBV27 and TRBJ1-2; the listed D gene, TRBD1, was not tested against the DNA. CDR1 and CDR2 from the germline V gene are MNHEY and SMNVEV (reference sequence). The CDR3 contains 15 residues when both ends are counted. The CDR3 sequence: CASSSSDRAVGGYTF.

This clonotype has only a few counts. CDR3 sequence: CASSIRTADTQYF. DNA for the CDR3: TGCGCCAGCAGCATCAGGACAGCTGATACGCAGTATTTT. This sequence joins TRBV5-1 and TRBJ2-3; D possibly corresponds to TRBD1 (6 bases). CDR1 is SGHRS, CDR2 YFSETQ, per germline. The V end lost 4 bases, the J end lost 6 bases, and 12 bases lay between the germline ends. The CDR3 is made up of 13 amino acids.

On this clonotype itself: A junction end diverges from the germline sequence, so it may reflect a read error. The chain couples TRBV12-3 or TRBV12-4 to TRBJ2-7; no clear D. The CDR3 has 16 amino acids. The CDR3 region has the DNA TGTGCCGGCAGTTCTCCGTTTTCCCTGAGCTCCTACGAGCAGTACTTC. Its protein product is CAGSSPFSLSSYEQYF.

This clonotype was counted between two and nine times. The chain employs TRBV29-1 and TRBJ2-6; D call uncertain. This CDR3 comprises 16 residues. The V end lost 4 bases, the J end lost 0 bases, and 13 bases lay between the germline ends. Germline V gene data show CDR1 as SQVTM and CDR2 as ANQGSEA. The CDR3 sequence is CSVGAYYSSGANVLTF. CDR3 nucleotides: TGCAGCGTTGGGGCATATTACAGCTCTGGGGCCAACGTCCTGACTTTC.

V and J are TRBV2 and TRBJ2-4, with 7 bases matching TRBD2. This CDR3 has 17 residues. In germline, CDR1 is SNHLY, CDR2 FYNNEI. J lost 1 base, V lost 3 bases, and 9 bases had no gene match. The CDR3 here is CASSDLLAGDAKNIQYF. The CDR3 DNA sequence: TGTGCCAGCAGTGATCTTCTGGCGGGAGATGCCAAAAACATTCAGTACTTC.

This clonotype was counted between two and nine times. The rearrangement uses TRBV5-1 and TRBJ2-2, with D perhaps given as TRBD1 or TRBD2 (5 bases each). The CDR3 has 14 residues. The ends were cut back, 4 bases at V and 4 bases at J, with 11 bases in the middle. Germline V gene lookup returns CDR1 SGHRS and CDR2 YFSETQ. The CDR3 sequence is CASSPGRTTGELFF. In DNA, the CDR3 is TGCGCCAGCAGCCCGGGACGGACCACCGGGGAGCTGTTTTTT.

A few counts support this clonotype. V usage is TRBV20-1 and J usage is TRBJ1-1; no reliable D call. Germline CDR1 DFQATT, CDR2 SNEGSKA (reference sequence). This CDR3 has 14 amino acids. V gave up 0 bases and J gave up 3 bases, with 11 bases separating them. The chain's CDR3 is CSARDAGRDTEAFF. The CDR3 bases are TGCAGTGCTAGAGATGCGGGTAGAGACACTGAAGCTTTCTTT.